Included here is one TCR beta chain sequence, with context. The sample belongs to a study of OX40 agonist ivuxolimab in advanced cancers. Sequencing used immunoSEQ multiplex PCR; TCRdb keeps in-frame clones, though not all of them. The sample holds 87,000 or so clones, just under 90% seen once. It was autoimmune disease history or systemic immunosuppression that excluded patients. This CDR3 is built from 14 residues. Germline V gene data show CDR1 as MRHNA and CDR2 as SNTAGT. The V end lost 2 bases, the J end lost 4 bases, and 11 bases lay between the germline ends. This sequence joins TRBV6-4 and TRBJ1-1, with D possibly matching TRBD1 (5 bases). This TCR came from an adult with an advanced solid tumor such as melanoma, head and neck, liver or kidney cancer. The material sequenced was CD4+ or CD8+ T cells sorted from blood, taken in a trial of the OX40 agonist ivuxolimab. The CDR3: CASSDRGGGTEAFF. In DNA form, the CDR3 reads TGTGCCAGCAGTGACCGGGGCGGTGGCACTGAAGCTTTCTTT.